The entry that follows covers one T cell receptor beta chain sequence. Its antigen remains unknown. The data originate from a study of cytomegalovirus exposure and HLA in healthy donors. Points from the study as a whole: Excluded: some indistinguishable V segments such as TRBV6-2 and TRBV6-3.

Use of 60 Vbeta and 13 Jbeta primers characterized the PCR. Libraries were prepared by immunoSEQ multiplex PCR; TCRdb keeps only in-frame clonotypes and omits some of them. The table lists under 300,000 clones, 84% of them singletons. Germline V gives CDR1 SGHTA, CDR2 FQGNSA. V was clipped by 1 base and J by 2 bases, with 6 bases between them. CDR3 length equals 14 residues. Sequenced: PBMCs. The TCR originated in a woman in her 40s in good health and CMV-seropositive. The chain recombines TRBV7-2 with TRBJ1-3; no clear D. The CDR3 bases are TGTGCCAGCAGCTTAGGGTCAGCTGGAAACACCATATATTTT. It specifies CASSLGSAGNTIYF.